These 12 T cell receptor beta chains came from one sample sequenced in a study of blood T cell repertoires in COVID-19. Profiling relied on immunoSEQ multiplex PCR, and the TCRdb table lists in-frame clones only, not all of them. This table holds about 160,000 clones, about 90% found once. Sequencing was carried out using peripheral blood. These receptors all come from a young man with COVID-19, enrolled during active disease.

V gene TRBV18 combines with J gene TRBJ1-3; D might be TRBD1 (6 bases). The CDR3 spans 15 residues. CDR1 and CDR2 (germline): KGHSH, LQKENI. Trimming removed 5 bases at V and 2 bases at J, with 13 bases between. For the CDR3, the DNA is TGTGCCAGCTCAGCTCACAGGGTAGCTGGAAACACCATATATTTT. The encoded protein is CASSAHRVAGNTIYF.

The chain is built from TRBV9 and TRBJ2-3; no reliable D call. This CDR3 has 14 residues. Trimming shortened V by 0 bases and J by 1 base, and 6 bases separated the two germline ends. Germline CDR1 SGDLS, CDR2 YYNGEE. In nucleotides, the CDR3 is TGTGCCAGCAGCGTAGCTTCAGGCACAGATACGCAGTATTTT. Translated, it gives CASSVASGTDTQYF.

The chain joins TRBV25-1 to TRBJ1-1; TRBD1 might be the D (6 bases). With 6 bases removed from V and 3 bases from J, the gap between germline ends came to 17 bases. In germline, CDR1 is MGHDK, CDR2 SYGVNS. The CDR3 runs 15 residues. The CDR3 region has the DNA TGTGCCAGCAGGGCGGGTATGGGGGCGTACACTGAAGCTTTCTTT. Encoded protein: CASRAGMGAYTEAFF.

The rearrangement uses TRBV9 and TRBJ2-3; 8 bases line up with TRBD2. There are 17 residues in the CDR3. Germline V CDR1 and CDR2: SGDLS, YYNGEE. J gave up 2 bases and V 2 bases, and 10 bases lay outside the gene matches. CDR3 loop: CASSVRYSGIPTDTQYF. The DNA for the CDR3 is TGTGCCAGCAGCGTCCGATATAGCGGGATTCCCACAGATACGCAGTATTTT.

V usage is TRBV3-1 (or the pseudogene TRBV3-2) and J usage is TRBJ2-1; perhaps TRBD1 as D (5 bases). Germline V lookup: CDR1 LGHDT, CDR2 YNNKEL (reference sequence). V was clipped by 4 bases and J by 4 bases, with 11 bases between them. The CDR3 consists of 14 residues. CDR3 nucleotides: TGTGCCAGCAGCCCATCCCAGGGTTACAATGAGCAGTTCTTC. The encoded protein is CASSPSQGYNEQFF.

The table lists this clone with a few counts. The J gene is TRBJ2-1, the V gene TRBV28; weak D call: TRBD2 (6 bases). Trimming cost V 8 bases and J 6 bases, with 11 bases left between them. The CDR3 sequence is 12 residues long. Per germline, CDR1 MDHEN and CDR2 SYDVKM. The CDR3 spells CASGGAFNEQFF. CDR3 DNA: TGTGCCAGCGGCGGGGCGTTCAATGAGCAGTTCTTC.

V and J are TRBV4-2 and TRBJ2-2, with 10 nucleotides matching TRBD2. CDR1 is LGHNA and CDR2 is YNFKEQ in the germline V gene. The CDR3 contains 18 residues. The V and J ends lost 0 bases and 8 bases, in that order; junction bases with no gene match: 12. The CDR3 is CASSQESSAGGVVGELFF. Here the CDR3 DNA reads TGTGCCAGCAGCCAAGAAAGTTCAGCGGGAGGGGTGGTAGGGGAGCTGTTTTTT.

J is TRBJ2-7 and V is TRBV6-5, with D perhaps matching TRBD2 (6 bases). V dropped 0 bases and J dropped 2 bases, with 11 bases sitting between them. The germline CDR1 and CDR2 sequences are MNHEY and SVGAGI. CDR3 length: 15 amino acids. This chain's CDR3 is CASSYSWDSTYEQYF. The CDR3 nucleotides read TGTGCCAGCAGTTACTCTTGGGACTCGACCTACGAGCAGTACTTC.

The chain recombines TRBV11-1 with TRBJ2-3; 8 nucleotides align to TRBD1. This CDR3 is 15 amino acids long. Germline V gene data show CDR1 as SGHAT and CDR2 as FQDESV (reference sequence). V dropped 5 bases and J dropped 1; count of bases not matched to a gene: 5. The CDR3 coding sequence is TGTGCCAGCAGCCCGTCGACAGGGGGCACAGATACGCAGTATTTT. It yields the protein CASSPSTGGTDTQYF.

The rearrangement joins TRBV5-6 to TRBJ2-1; 8 bases fit TRBD1. Per the germline V gene, CDR1 is SGHDT and CDR2 is YYEEEE. The trim removed 0 bases at V and 5 bases at J, leaving 7 bases unmatched. This CDR3 comprises 16 residues. The CDR3 spells CASSLAGTGLHNEQFF. The DNA of the CDR3 is TGTGCCAGCAGCTTGGCAGGGACAGGCCTTCACAATGAGCAGTTCTTC.

The chain combines TRBV4-3 with TRBJ2-1; tentatively, D is TRBD1 (5 bases). Deletions cut 0 bases from V and 4 bases from J, with 7 bases between. The CDR3 totals 14 residues. From germline, CDR1 is LGHNA and CDR2 YSLEER. The CDR3 nucleotides are TGCGCCAGCAGCCAAGAACAGGCGTACAATGAGCAGTTCTTC. Its translation is CASSQEQAYNEQFF.

The chain links TRBV27 to TRBJ2-3; D might be TRBD1 (5 bases). V dropped 2 bases and J dropped 0 bases, with 15 bases sitting between them. CDR1 is MNHEY, CDR2 SMNVEV, per germline (reference sequence). The CDR3 loop spans 17 amino acids. The CDR3 reads CASSLRGDTLSTDTQYF. The CDR3 nucleotides are TGTGCCAGCAGTTTAAGGGGCGATACTTTGAGCACAGATACGCAGTATTTT.